A selection of T cell receptor beta chains follows, all from one sample in a study of CD8 T cells in ankylosing spondylitis. TCRdb re-derived calls from the 5' RACE reads in MiXCR, one entry per CDR3 protein. This sample has around 490,000 distinct CDR3 sequences; approximately 5% occur once, and the top ten carry around 3.5%. Sequencing was carried out using blood, either unsorted or a sorted T cell fraction (not recorded which). These receptors were collected from a male donor with ankylosing spondylitis. Both conserved end residues are part of each CDR3. The D gene is left open where the match is weak. Size is omitted from some rows. Given values are once, few, many or a class for expanded clones.

d_call,j_call,v_call,clone_size,cdr3_nt,cdr3_aa
NA,TRBJ2-7,TRBV7-2,NA,TGTGCCAGCAGCTTCCGCCCTAGAGGGGACTTTCGATACGAGCAGTACTTC,CASSFRPRGDFRYEQYF
NA,TRBJ1-2,TRBV20-1,many,TGCAGTGGGGCAGAGGCATTCTATGGCTACACCTTC,CSGAEAFYGYTF
NA,TRBJ1-6,TRBV15,many,TGTGCCACCAGCAGACCCAATTCACCCCTCCACTTT,CATSRPNSPLHF
NA,TRBJ2-5,TRBV7-9,many,TGTGCCAGCAGCCCGACGGGGATTGGGGAGACCCAGTACTTC,CASSPTGIGETQYF
NA,TRBJ1-2,TRBV10-3,NA,TGTGCCATCAGTGAGCCCAACTATGGCTACACCTTC,CAISEPNYGYTF
NA,TRBJ2-3,TRBV29-1,many,TGCAGCCAGAGTCTGGGAGATACGCAGTATTTT,CSQSLGDTQYF
NA,TRBJ2-1,TRBV20-1,many,TGCAGTGCTAGTTCTCTTACCGCCTACAATGAGCAGTTCTTC,CSASSLTAYNEQFF
TRBD1,TRBJ2-7,TRBV10-3,many,TGTGCCATCAGTGGAGGGACAGAGAACTACGAGCAGTACTTC,CAISGGTENYEQYF
NA,TRBJ2-7,TRBV5-1,few,TGCGCCAGCAGCTTGGTTACAGGCAAGGGGCAGTACTTC,CASSLVTGKGQYF
NA,TRBJ1-2,TRBV24-1,many,TGTGCCACCAGTGATTTGGGCCCTGGGACCGACAGGAACTTCTATGGCTACACCTTC,CATSDLGPGTDRNFYGYTF
TRBD1,TRBJ1-1,TRBV20-1,NA,TGCAGTGCTAGTGAGAACAGGGGGCCGAACACTGAAGCTTTCTTT,CSASENRGPNTEAFF
NA,TRBJ1-5,TRBV24-1,many,TGTGCCACCAGTGACGCTACAAACTCGCTCCAGCCCCAGCATTTT,CATSDATNSLQPQHF
NA,TRBJ1-1,TRBV5-1,NA,TGCGCCAGCAGCTTGGCCGGGTACGGGGTTTCTGAAGCTTTCTTT,CASSLAGYGVSEAFF
NA,TRBJ2-7,TRBV28,many,TGTGCCAGCACTCTAACAGGGTTCCCCTACGAGCAGTACTTC,CASTLTGFPYEQYF
NA,TRBJ2-1,TRBV5-1,many,TGCGCCAGCAGCTGGACAGAGGACAATGAGCAGTTCTTC,CASSWTEDNEQFF
NA,TRBJ1-2,TRBV29-1,many,TGCAGCGCCAGCCCAGGGGTGAACTATGGCTACACCTTC,CSASPGVNYGYTF
TRBD2,TRBJ2-7,TRBV18,NA,TGTGCCAGCTCACCTGGCGGGGGGATTTTATACGAGCAGTACTTC,CASSPGGGILYEQYF
NA,TRBJ2-7,TRBV2,NA,TGTGCCCACATTGCGACAGCGAGCTCCTACGAGCAGTACTTC,CAHIATASSYEQYF
TRBD1,TRBJ2-2,TRBV28,few,TGTGCCAGCAAGAGGGACAGTACCACCGGGGAGCTGTTTTTT,CASKRDSTTGELFF
NA,TRBJ1-4,TRBV7-9,many,TGTGCCAGCAGCGTGACGTTGGGGGATAATGAAAAACTGTTTTTT,CASSVTLGDNEKLFF
NA,TRBJ2-1,TRBV5-6,many,TGTGCCAGCAGCTTGACGTTGCCAGACAATGAGCAGTTCTTC,CASSLTLPDNEQFF
NA,TRBJ2-3,TRBV5-1,many,TGCGCCAGCAGCCCCTCAGGGGGGACAGATACGCAGTATTTT,CASSPSGGTDTQYF
TRBD1,TRBJ2-1,TRBV6-1,many,TGTGCCAGCAGTGTTCGGGACAGGGAAGATGAGCAGTTCTTC,CASSVRDREDEQFF